Below, one T cell receptor (beta chain) is given with its context. What it recognizes is unknown. The CDR3 spans 16 residues. Trimming removed 1 base from V and 1 base from J; junction bases left unmatched: 2. The germline CDR1 and CDR2 sequences are LGHDT and YNNKEL (reference sequence). Pools of viral peptides were used by the ViraFEST assay to expand antigen-specific CD4+ T cells ahead of sequencing. Subsequent to 10 days of culture, CD4+ T cells were isolated. Each vaccine recipient was nucleocapsid antibody negative and had no prior SARS-CoV-2 infection. Half the medium was replaced with IL-2 medium on days 3 and 7. This sample is part of a study of vaccination effects on CD4 cells after COVID-19. TCRdb's copy holds only in-frame clones and misses some; the assay was immunoSEQ multiplex PCR. Among 30,000 to 45,000 clones listed, about three fifths were seen once. Overall study findings and caveats: Only 1 of 255 vaccine-induced clones from healthy vaccinees cross-reacted with common cold coronaviruses. Few convalescent patients, and no early post-infection timepoints, were available to the study.

This material consisted of CD4+ T cells from PBMCs cultured with HCoV-OC43 spike peptides, taken before COVID-19 vaccination. The subset is: HCoV-OC43 spike overlapping peptide pool stimulation. This chain links TRBV3-1 (or the pseudogene TRBV3-2) with TRBJ2-7, with TRBD2 matching over 12 bases. The TCR was taken from a human donor who received a COVID-19 vaccine. CDR3 coding DNA: TGTGCCAGCAGCCAAGTCACTAGCGGGGGGTCCTACGAGCAGTACTTC. This encodes CASSQVTSGGSYEQYF.